The 32 T cell receptor beta chains below were found in one sample sequenced in a study of blood T cell repertoires in COVID-19. TCRdb's table, derived via immunoSEQ multiplex PCR, lists solely in-frame clones and lacks some. The repertoire consists of some 170,000 clones, with roughly 82% occurring once and the leading ten covering 13% to 15%. The source material was PBMCs or T cells enriched from blood (not recorded which). The source of these receptors is a man aged 50-59 years who had recovered from COVID-19.

This chain joins TRBV3-1 (or the pseudogene TRBV3-2) and TRBJ2-6; TRBD1 matches at 7 bases. The germline gives CDR1 LGHDT, CDR2 YNNKEL (reference sequence). J lost 1 base, V lost 4 bases, and 1 base had no gene match. The CDR3 runs to 15 residues. CDR3 sequence: CASSPTGSGANVLTF. The CDR3, as DNA: TGTGCCAGCAGCCCGACAGGGTCTGGGGCCAACGTCCTGACTTTC.

The chain carries TRBV7-9 and TRBJ2-5; 8 bases are shared with TRBD2. Germline loops: CDR1 SEHNR, CDR2 FQNEAQ (reference sequence). V gave up 5 bases and J gave up 2 bases; unmatched junction bases: 4. The CDR3 contains 14 residues. The CDR3 nucleotides read TGTGCCAGCAGCCCTCCGGGGGGGCAAGAGACCCAGTACTTC. As protein: CASSPPGGQETQYF.

This clone was seen just once. The chain carries TRBV15 and TRBJ2-1; TRBD1 matches at 10 bases. V lost 3 bases to trimming and J lost 4 bases; unmatched junction nucleotides: 12. Germline CDR1 reads LNHNV; CDR2 reads YYDKDF (reference sequence). The CDR3 contains 18 residues. The DNA of the CDR3 is TGTGCCACCAGCAGCACCATACTCCGGGACAGGGGTTACAATGAGCAGTTCTTC. It encodes CATSSTILRDRGYNEQFF.

This clone showed up just once. The J gene is TRBJ1-5, the V gene TRBV7-9; the D is unclear. V was trimmed by 2 bases and J by 4 bases, leaving 6 bases between them. The CDR3 has 13 residues. The germline gives CDR1 SEHNR, CDR2 FQNEAQ (reference sequence). CDR3 nucleotides: TGTGCCAGCAGCTTATTATCTAATCAGCCCCAGCATTTT. Protein product: CASSLLSNQPQHF.

V is TRBV11-1 and J is TRBJ2-7; 9 nucleotides align to TRBD1. CDR3 length: 16 residues. J lost 3 bases, V lost 3 bases, and 9 bases had no gene match. Germline assignment: CDR1 SGHAT and CDR2 FQDESV (reference sequence). In DNA, the CDR3 is TGTGCCAGCAGCTTTTCCGGGACAGGGAACCGCTACGAGCAGTACTTC. Protein sequence: CASSFSGTGNRYEQYF.

The chain links TRBV11-1 to TRBJ1-6; tentative D call: TRBD1 (5 bases). Trimming cost V 7 bases and J 8 bases, with 12 bases left between them. This CDR3 contains 13 residues. Germline loops: CDR1 SGHAT, CDR2 FQDESV (reference sequence). The CDR3 loop is CASTSGRDSPLHF. Here the CDR3 DNA reads TGTGCCAGCACCTCGGGCAGGGATTCACCCCTCCACTTT.

The chain uses TRBV24-1 and TRBJ1-2; 9 bases align to TRBD1. Per germline, CDR1 KGHDR and CDR2 SFDVKD. V lost 3 bases, J lost 7 bases, and 5 bases stayed unmatched. CDR3 size: 14 residues. The CDR3, as DNA: TGTGCCACCAGTGATCACCCGGGACAGGGTGGCTACACCTTC. This encodes CATSDHPGQGGYTF.

The rearrangement links TRBV3-1 (or the pseudogene TRBV3-2) to TRBJ1-5, with 8 bases fitting TRBD1. Germline CDR1 is LGHDT and CDR2 is YNNKEL (reference sequence). V dropped 6 bases and J dropped 6; count of bases not matched to a gene: 7. The CDR3 has 14 residues. CDR3 amino acids: CASSSAGGGQPQHF. As DNA, the CDR3 is TGTGCCAGCAGTTCTGCAGGGGGCGGTCAGCCCCAGCATTTT.

V is TRBV27 and J is TRBJ1-4, with no clear D. CDR1 is MNHEY, CDR2 SMNVEV, per germline (reference sequence). The CDR3 consists of 13 residues. V was pared by 3 bases and J by 4 bases, with 6 bases between. This chain's CDR3 is CASSFRYNEKLFF. The CDR3 DNA sequence: TGTGCCAGCAGTTTCCGGTATAATGAAAAACTGTTTTTT.

The rearrangement joins TRBV4-2 to TRBJ1-1; TRBD1 matches at 10 bases. This CDR3 comprises 16 residues. The V segment lost 2 bases and the J segment 3 bases; nucleotides outside the gene matches: 6. CDR1 is LGHNA, CDR2 YNFKEQ, per germline. This chain's CDR3 is CASSQLTGGMDTEAFF. The CDR3 bases are TGTGCCAGCAGCCAACTGACAGGGGGCATGGACACTGAAGCTTTCTTT.

This clone turned up a few times. The chain has TRBV3-1 (or the pseudogene TRBV3-2) and TRBJ1-6, with D possibly matching TRBD1 (5 bases). V was trimmed by 3 bases and J by 6 bases, leaving 12 bases between them. CDR1 is LGHDT and CDR2 is YNNKEL in the germline V gene (reference sequence). CDR3 length equals 15 residues. This chain's CDR3 is CASSQGDRANSPLHF. The CDR3 DNA follows: TGTGCCAGCAGCCAGGGTGACAGAGCTAATTCACCCCTCCACTTT.

A remark on this clone: Additional DNA sequences in this sample encode the identical CDR3. The rearrangement links TRBV7-8 to TRBJ1-5; the D gene is possibly TRBD1 (6 bases). The CDR3 length is 13 residues. Germline-derived CDR1 and CDR2 are SGHVS and FQNEAQ. V lost 2 bases, J lost 4 bases, and 6 bases lay in between. CDR3 nucleotides: TGTGCCAGCAGCTTACAGGGGAATCAGCCCCAGCATTTT. It specifies CASSLQGNQPQHF. Together with reference TRBV7-8 and TRBJ1-5, the CDR3 gives the full variable domain: GAGVSQSPRYKVAKRGQDVALRCDPISGHVSLFWYQQALGQGPEFLTYFQNEAQLDKSGLPSDRFFAERPEGSVSTLKIQRTQQEDSAVYLCASSLQGNQPQHFGDGTRLSIL.

The chain joins TRBV7-8 to TRBJ2-2; 8 bases are a match to TRBD1. The CDR3 runs 14 residues. The trim removed 5 bases at V and 6 bases at J, leaving 5 bases unmatched. CDR1 is SGHVS, CDR2 FQNEAQ, per germline. CDR3 sequence: CASSPQQGAGELFF. In DNA, the CDR3 is TGTGCCAGCAGCCCCCAACAGGGGGCCGGGGAGCTGTTTTTT.

The chain recombines TRBV4-1 with TRBJ2-6; 10 bases match TRBD1. The CDR3 spans 16 residues. J was trimmed by 4 bases and V by 4 bases; bases with no gene match: 4. Per germline, CDR1 MGHRA and CDR2 YSYEKL. CDR3 DNA sequence: TGCGCCAGCAGCCGGGACAGGGGAACCGGGGCCAACGTCCTGACTTTC. It translates to CASSRDRGTGANVLTF.

The chain employs TRBV7-2 and TRBJ2-3; 14 nucleotides agree with TRBD2. J was trimmed by 4 bases and V by 5 bases; bases with no gene match: 11. Per the germline V gene, CDR1 is SGHTA and CDR2 is FQGNSA. This CDR3 is 18 amino acids long. In DNA, the CDR3 is TGTGCCAGCAGCAAAAGACCGGGACTAGCGGGGGAGGCAGATACGCAGTATTTT. It codes for CASSKRPGLAGEADTQYF.

This chain links TRBV18 with TRBJ1-4; D gene unclear. V was shortened by 2 bases and J by 7 bases, with 17 bases between the two germline ends. There are 16 residues in the CDR3. Germline CDR1 reads KGHSH; CDR2 reads LQKENI. Here the CDR3 DNA reads TGTGCCAGCTCACCAGTGGTAGCTGGCCAAGGTGAAAAACTGTTTTTT. This translates into CASSPVVAGQGEKLFF.

This sequence joins TRBV7-3 and TRBJ2-7, with 8 nucleotides matching TRBD1. Looked up from germline, CDR1 is SGHTA and CDR2 is FQGTGA. The length of the CDR3 is 15 residues. The trim removed 5 bases at V and 2 bases at J, leaving 8 bases unmatched. CDR3 DNA sequence: TGTGCCAGCAGCCTCGCCGGACAGGGCGCCTACGAGCAGTACTTC. The encoded protein is CASSLAGQGAYEQYF. Combining the CDR3 with reference TRBV7-3 and TRBJ2-7 gives the whole variable domain GAGVSQTPSNKVTEKGKYVELRCDPISGHTALYWYRQSLGQGPEFLIYFQGTGAADDSGLPNDRFFAVRPEGSVSTLKIQRTERGDSAVYLCASSLAGQGAYEQYFGPGTRLTVT.

This clone was observed a handful of times. The CDR3 nucleotides read TGTGCCAGTAGCCTAGGGGTCGGACAGGGGGCTGGCTACACCTTC. Residues: CASSLGVGQGAGYTF. The chain uses TRBV19 and TRBJ1-2; 11 nucleotides align to TRBD1. The CDR3 consists of 15 residues. CDR1 and CDR2 (germline): LNHDA, SQIVND (reference sequence). With V trimmed by 6 bases and J by 7 bases, 10 bases remained unmatched.

The V and J genes are TRBV9 and TRBJ1-3, with TRBD1 identical over 8 bases. V lost 8 bases and J lost 3; bases outside the gene matches: 13. The CDR3 totals 16 residues. Germline V gene lookup returns CDR1 SGDLS and CDR2 YYNGEE. As DNA, the CDR3 is TGTGCCAGTAGACCCGGACAGGGAAGCTTTGGAAACACCATATATTTT. Residues: CASRPGQGSFGNTIYF.

This chain links TRBV23-1 with TRBJ1-1; D might be TRBD1 (6 bases). TRBV23-1 belongs to the ORF category, with a function that is uncertain. CDR3 length: 13 residues. Trimming pared 4 bases from V and 4 bases from J, leaving 10 bases between. The CDR3 protein is CASSRTASTEAFF. In DNA, the CDR3 is TGCGCCAGCAGTCGGACAGCATCCACTGAAGCTTTCTTT.

The V gene is TRBV19, the J gene TRBJ1-3; D remains ambiguous. Trimming removed 2 bases at V and 0 bases at J, with 8 bases between. Germline V CDR1 and CDR2: LNHDA, SQIVND (reference sequence). The CDR3 contains 15 residues. The CDR3 region has the DNA TGTGCCAGTAGTATATCAACAGCCTCTGGAAACACCATATATTTT. It specifies CASSISTASGNTIYF.

The chain recombines TRBV29-1 with TRBJ1-1; weak D call: TRBD1 (6 bases). The CDR3 covers 13 residues. The V and J ends lost 6 bases and 4 bases respectively, with 15 bases between them. Germline-derived CDR1 and CDR2 are SQVTM and ANQGSEA. In DNA, the CDR3 is TGCAGCGTACAAATGAGGGGGAGCACTGAAGCTTTCTTT. Residues: CSVQMRGSTEAFF.

The V and J genes are TRBV6-5 and TRBJ2-5; 11 bases line up with TRBD1. Germline V gives CDR1 MNHEY, CDR2 SVGAGI. V shed 7 bases, J shed 4 bases, and the junction held 2 bases outside the gene matches. The CDR3 contains 13 residues. The CDR3 coding sequence is TGTGCCAGCACCGGGACAGGGGGAGAGACCCAGTACTTC. It codes for CASTGTGGETQYF.

The chain employs TRBV5-6 and TRBJ2-7; D possibly corresponds to TRBD2 (7 bases). The CDR3 sequence is 13 residues long. Between the trimmed V and J ends, which lost 2 bases and 5 bases, there was a span of 11 bases. Germline V gives CDR1 SGHDT, CDR2 YYEEEE. The CDR3 loop reads CASSLRGGHEQYF. The CDR3 nucleotides read TGTGCCAGCAGCTTAAGGGGGGGCCACGAGCAGTACTTC. The variable domain in full, with the rest retrieved from reference TRBV5-6 and TRBJ2-7, is DAGVTQSPTHLIKTRGQQVTLRCSPKSGHDTVSWYQQALGQGPQFIFQYYEEEERQRGNFPDRFSGHQFPNYSSELNVNALLLGDSALYLCASSLRGGHEQYFGPGTRLTVT.

V and J are TRBV3-1 (or the pseudogene TRBV3-2) and TRBJ1-4; 11 bases agree with TRBD1. Germline V gives CDR1 LGHDT, CDR2 YNNKEL (reference sequence). Trimming removed 6 bases from V and 3 bases from J; junction bases left unmatched: 6. This CDR3 has 16 amino acids. CDR3 region: CASSPGQGVANEKLFF. The CDR3, as DNA: TGTGCCAGCAGTCCGGGACAGGGGGTGGCTAATGAAAAACTGTTTTTT.

The genes are TRBV12-3 or TRBV12-4 and TRBJ2-7; the D gene is possibly TRBD2 (5 bases). V gave up 0 bases and J gave up 7 bases, with 10 bases separating them. The length of the CDR3 is 13 residues. The CDR3 reads CASSLAGREEQYF. The CDR3 DNA follows: TGTGCCAGCAGTTTAGCAGGGAGAGAAGAGCAGTACTTC.

This clone was seen just once. The gene calls are TRBV20-1 and TRBJ1-4, with 9 bases lining up with TRBD1. Unmatched junction bases numbered 6, after V lost 3 bases and J lost 4 bases. Germline CDR1 DFQATT, CDR2 SNEGSKA (reference sequence). The length of the CDR3 is 15 residues. In DNA form, the CDR3 reads TGCAGTGCTAGTTCCGGGACAGGGATTAATGAAAAACTGTTTTTT. It specifies CSASSGTGINEKLFF.

Note on this clone: Compared with germline, one end of the junction differs, possibly owing to a read error. The chain links TRBV7-7 to TRBJ2-5; 7 nucleotides line up with TRBD2. Germline CDR1 and CDR2: SSHAT and FNYEAQ (reference sequence). This CDR3 spans 14 amino acids. The CDR3 nucleotides are TGTGCTAGCAGCCCGGGGGGAGCCGAGGAGACCCAGTACTTC. Translating gives CASSPGGAEETQYF.

Only one count was recorded for this clone. Its ends do not fully match the called genes, so a read error is possible. The rearrangement links TRBV5-4 to TRBJ2-2; the match to TRBD2 covers 9 bases. The V gene's germline CDR1 is SGHNT and CDR2 YYREEE (reference sequence). The CDR3 covers 14 residues. The CDR3 nucleotides are TGTGCCAACAGCTTGGCGGGGGGGACCGGGGAGCTGTTTTTT. Its translation: CANSLAGGTGELFF.

The chain employs TRBV6-5 and TRBJ2-4, with TRBD1 matching over 10 bases. The CDR3 covers 14 residues. Unmatched junction bases numbered 4, after V lost 5 bases and J lost 6 bases. The germline V gene encodes CDR1 MNHEY and CDR2 SVGAGI. The CDR3 region is CASSPTGGRNIQYF. The CDR3 bases are TGTGCCAGCAGTCCGACAGGGGGCCGAAACATTCAGTACTTC.

This rearrangement joins TRBV6-5 to TRBJ1-5, with 8 positions matching TRBD1. Germline CDR1 MNHEY, CDR2 SVGAGI. CDR3 size: 14 residues. The ends lost 5 bases at V and 5 bases at J; junction bases unmatched: 5. The CDR3 nucleotides are TGTGCCAGCAGTAAGGGACAGGAGTATCAGCCCCAGCATTTT. Its protein product is CASSKGQEYQPQHF.

This clone was recorded a few times. The chain joins TRBV30 to TRBJ1-1, with D uncertain. The CDR3 is made up of 15 amino acids. Trimming removed 4 bases at V and 0 bases at J, with 15 bases between. Per germline, CDR1 GTSNPN and CDR2 SVGIG (reference sequence). The CDR3 nucleotides are TGTGCCTGGACCATTGGTCTAGCCGTGAACACTGAAGCTTTCTTT. Residues: CAWTIGLAVNTEAFF. The full variable domain, its missing parts supplied by reference TRBV30 and TRBJ1-1, is SQTIHQWPATLVQPVGSPLSLECTVEGTSNPNLYWYRQAAGRGLQLLFYSVGIGQISSEVPQNLSASRPQDRQFILSSKKLLLSDSGFYLCAWTIGLAVNTEAFFGQGTRLTVV.